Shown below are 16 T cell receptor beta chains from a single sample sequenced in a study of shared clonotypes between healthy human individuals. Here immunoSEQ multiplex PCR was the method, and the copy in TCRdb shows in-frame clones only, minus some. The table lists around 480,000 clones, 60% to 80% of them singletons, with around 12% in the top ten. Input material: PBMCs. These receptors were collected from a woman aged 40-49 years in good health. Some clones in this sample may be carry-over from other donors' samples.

The CDR3 is CASSQRPPRGAYNEQFF. CDR3 DNA: TGCGCCAGCAGCCAAAGGCCGCCGCGGGGAGCCTACAATGAGCAGTTCTTC. The chain uses TRBV4-1 and TRBJ2-1; tentatively, D is TRBD2 (6 bases). The germline V and J ends were trimmed by 2 bases and 2 bases, with 16 bases remaining between them. There are 17 residues in the CDR3. Germline lookup yields CDR1 MGHRA and CDR2 YSYEKL.

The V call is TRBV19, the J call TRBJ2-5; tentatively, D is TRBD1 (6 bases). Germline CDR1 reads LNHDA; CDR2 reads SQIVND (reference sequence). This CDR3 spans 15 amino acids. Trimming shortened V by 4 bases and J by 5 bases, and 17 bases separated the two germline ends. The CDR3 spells CASSRGQGRPETQYF. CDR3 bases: TGTGCCAGTAGTAGGGGACAAGGGAGACCGGAGACCCAGTACTTC. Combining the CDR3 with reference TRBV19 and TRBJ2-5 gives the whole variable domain DGGITQSPKYLFRKEGQNVTLSCEQNLNHDAMYWYRQDPGQGLRLIYYSQIVNDFQKGDIAEGYSVSREKKESFPLTVTSAQKNPTAFYLCASSRGQGRPETQYFGPGTRLLVL.

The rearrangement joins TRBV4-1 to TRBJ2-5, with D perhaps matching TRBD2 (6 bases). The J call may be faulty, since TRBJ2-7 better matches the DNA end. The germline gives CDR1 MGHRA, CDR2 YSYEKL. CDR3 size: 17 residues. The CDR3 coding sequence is TGCGCCAGCAGCCAAAACATATGGACGGGAGACTCCTACGAGCAGTACTTC. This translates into CASSQNIWTGDSYEQYF.

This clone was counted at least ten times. This chain's CDR3 is CSVETPGREQYF. CDR3 DNA sequence: TGCAGCGTTGAAACCCCGGGTAGGGAGCAGTACTTC. The genes are TRBV29-1 and TRBJ2-7; D unclear. Trimming shortened V by 2 bases and J by 7 bases, and 12 bases separated the two germline ends. Germline V gene lookup returns CDR1 SQVTM and CDR2 ANQGSEA. This CDR3 is built from 12 residues.

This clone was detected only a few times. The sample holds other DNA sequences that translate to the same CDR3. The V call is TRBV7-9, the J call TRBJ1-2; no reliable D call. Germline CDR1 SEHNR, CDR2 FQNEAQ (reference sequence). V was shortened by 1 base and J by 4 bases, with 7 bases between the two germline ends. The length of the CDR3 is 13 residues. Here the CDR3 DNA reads TGTGCCAGCAGCTTAGGACCGAGCTATGGCTACACCTTC. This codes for CASSLGPSYGYTF.

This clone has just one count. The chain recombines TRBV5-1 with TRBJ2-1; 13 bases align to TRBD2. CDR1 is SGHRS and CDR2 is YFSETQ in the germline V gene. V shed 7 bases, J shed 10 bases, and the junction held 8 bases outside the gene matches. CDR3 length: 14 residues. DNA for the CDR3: TGCGCCAGCTGGCTGGGACTAGCGGGACGAGAGCAGTTCTTC. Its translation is CASWLGLAGREQFF. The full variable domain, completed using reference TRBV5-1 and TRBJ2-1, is KAGVTQTPRYLIKTRGQQVTLSCSPISGHRSVSWYQQTPGQGLQFLFEYFSETQRNKGNFPGRFSGRQFSNSRSEMNVSTLELGDSALYLCASWLGLAGREQFFGPGTRLTVL.

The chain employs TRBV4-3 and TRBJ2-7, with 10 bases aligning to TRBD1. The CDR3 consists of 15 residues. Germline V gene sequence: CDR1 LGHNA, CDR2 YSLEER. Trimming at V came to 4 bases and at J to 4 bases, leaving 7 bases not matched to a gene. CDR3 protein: CASSRDRGRRYEQYF. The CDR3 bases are TGCGCCAGCAGCCGAGACAGGGGGCGCCGGTACGAGCAGTACTTC.

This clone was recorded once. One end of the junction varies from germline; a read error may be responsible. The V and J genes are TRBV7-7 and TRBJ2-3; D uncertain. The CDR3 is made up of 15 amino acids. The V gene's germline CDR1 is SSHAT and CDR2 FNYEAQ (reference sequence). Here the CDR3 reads CASSPQYGGTDTQYF. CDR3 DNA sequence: TGTGCTAGCAGCCCCCAGTACGGAGGCACAGATACGCAGTATTTT.

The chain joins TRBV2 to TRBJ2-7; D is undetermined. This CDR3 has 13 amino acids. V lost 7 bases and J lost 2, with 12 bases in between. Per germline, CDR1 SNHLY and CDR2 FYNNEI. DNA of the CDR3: TGTGCCAGCATTCAACAGACCACCTACGAGCAGTACTTC. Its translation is CASIQQTTYEQYF.

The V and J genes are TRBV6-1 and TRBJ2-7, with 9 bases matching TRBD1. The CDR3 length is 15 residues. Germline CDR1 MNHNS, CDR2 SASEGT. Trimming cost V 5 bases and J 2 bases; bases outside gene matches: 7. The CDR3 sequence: CASSPRTGATYEQYF. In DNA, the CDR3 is TGTGCCAGCAGTCCCCGGACAGGGGCAACCTACGAGCAGTACTTC.

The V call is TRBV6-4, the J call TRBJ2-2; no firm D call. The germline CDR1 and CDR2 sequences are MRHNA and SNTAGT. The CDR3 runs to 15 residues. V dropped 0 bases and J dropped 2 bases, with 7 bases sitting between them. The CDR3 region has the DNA TGTGCCAGCAGTGACTCGGAAGCCAACACCGGGGAGCTGTTTTTT. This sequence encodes CASSDSEANTGELFF.

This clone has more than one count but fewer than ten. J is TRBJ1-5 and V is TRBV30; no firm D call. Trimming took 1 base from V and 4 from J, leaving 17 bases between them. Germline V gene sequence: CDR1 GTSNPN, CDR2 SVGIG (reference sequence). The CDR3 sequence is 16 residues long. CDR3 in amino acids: CAWSDWERTENQPQHF. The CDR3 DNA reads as TGTGCCTGGAGTGACTGGGAACGTACGGAGAATCAGCCCCAGCATTTT. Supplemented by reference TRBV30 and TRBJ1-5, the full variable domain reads SQTIHQWPATLVQPVGSPLSLECTVEGTSNPNLYWYRQAAGRGLQLLFYSVGIGQISSEVPQNLSASRPQDRQFILSSKKLLLSDSGFYLCAWSDWERTENQPQHFGDGTRLSIL.

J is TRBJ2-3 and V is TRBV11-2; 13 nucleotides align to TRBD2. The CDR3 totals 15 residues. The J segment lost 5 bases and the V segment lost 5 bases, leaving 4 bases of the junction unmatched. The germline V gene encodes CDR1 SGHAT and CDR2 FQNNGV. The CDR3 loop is CASSNGLAGEDTQYF. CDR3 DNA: TGTGCCAGCAGCAACGGACTAGCGGGAGAAGATACGCAGTATTTT.

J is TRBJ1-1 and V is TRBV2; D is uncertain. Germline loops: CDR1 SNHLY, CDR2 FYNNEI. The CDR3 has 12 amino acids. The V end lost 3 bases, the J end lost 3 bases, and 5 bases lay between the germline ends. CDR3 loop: CASSDSYTEAFF. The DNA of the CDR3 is TGTGCCAGCAGTGACTCCTACACTGAAGCTTTCTTT.

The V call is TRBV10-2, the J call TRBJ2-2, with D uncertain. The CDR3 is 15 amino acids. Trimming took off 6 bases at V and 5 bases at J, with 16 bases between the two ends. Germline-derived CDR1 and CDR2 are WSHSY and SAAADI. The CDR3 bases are TGCGCCAGCAGACTGACGGGTTCTGGAACCGGGGAGCTGTTTTTT. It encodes CASRLTGSGTGELFF.

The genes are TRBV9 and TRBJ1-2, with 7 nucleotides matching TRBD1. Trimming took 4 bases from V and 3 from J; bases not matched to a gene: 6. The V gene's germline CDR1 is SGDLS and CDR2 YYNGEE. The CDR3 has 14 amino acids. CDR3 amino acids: CASSMTGSDYGYTF. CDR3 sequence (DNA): TGTGCCAGCAGCATGACAGGGAGCGACTATGGCTACACCTTC.